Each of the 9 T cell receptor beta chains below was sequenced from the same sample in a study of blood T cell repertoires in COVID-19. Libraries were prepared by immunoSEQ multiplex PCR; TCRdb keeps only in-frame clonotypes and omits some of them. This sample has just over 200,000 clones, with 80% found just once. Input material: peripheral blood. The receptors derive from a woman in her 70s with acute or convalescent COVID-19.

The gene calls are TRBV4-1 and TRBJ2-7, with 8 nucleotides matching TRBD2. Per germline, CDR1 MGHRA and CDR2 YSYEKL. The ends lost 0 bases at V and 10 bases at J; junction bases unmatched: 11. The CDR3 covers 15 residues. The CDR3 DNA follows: TGCGCCAGCAGCCAAGATCGGTCTAGCGGGTATCTCCAGTACTTC. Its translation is CASSQDRSSGYLQYF.

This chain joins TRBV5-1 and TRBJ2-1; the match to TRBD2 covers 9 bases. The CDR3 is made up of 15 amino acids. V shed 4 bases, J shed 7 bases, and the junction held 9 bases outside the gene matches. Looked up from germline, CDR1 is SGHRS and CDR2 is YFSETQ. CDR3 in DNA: TGCGCCAGCAGCCAGGGACTAGCAGCCACTAATGAGCAGTTCTTC. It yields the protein CASSQGLAATNEQFF.

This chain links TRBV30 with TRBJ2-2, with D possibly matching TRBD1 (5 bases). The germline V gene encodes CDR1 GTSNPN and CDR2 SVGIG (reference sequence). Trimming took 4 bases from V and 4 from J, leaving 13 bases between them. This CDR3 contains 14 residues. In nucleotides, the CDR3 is TGTGCCTGGAATAGCCAGGGAAGCACCGGGGAGCTGTTTTTT. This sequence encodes CAWNSQGSTGELFF.

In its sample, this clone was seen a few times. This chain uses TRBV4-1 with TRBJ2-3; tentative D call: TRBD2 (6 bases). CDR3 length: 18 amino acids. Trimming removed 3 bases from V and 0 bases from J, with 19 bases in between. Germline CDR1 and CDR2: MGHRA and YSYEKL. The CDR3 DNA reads TGCGCCAGCAGCCACAGAGTGGCCCGAGGGACTAGCACAGATACGCAGTATTTT. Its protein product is CASSHRVARGTSTDTQYF.

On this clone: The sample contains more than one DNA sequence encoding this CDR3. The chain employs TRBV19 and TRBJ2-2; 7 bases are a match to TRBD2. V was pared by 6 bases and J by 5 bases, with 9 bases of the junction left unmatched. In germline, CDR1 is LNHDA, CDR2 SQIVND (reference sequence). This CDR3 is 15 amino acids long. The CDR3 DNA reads TGTGCCAGTAGGGGGGAGGGGCGGGCTACCGGGGAGCTGTTTTTT. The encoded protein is CASRGEGRATGELFF.

The CDR3 is CASSVGTGDGPQHF. Written as DNA, the CDR3 is TGCGCCAGCAGCGTAGGGACAGGCGATGGGCCCCAGCATTTT. The chain carries TRBV5-1 and TRBJ1-5; TRBD1 agrees at 8 bases. This CDR3 has 14 amino acids. CDR1 is SGHRS, CDR2 YFSETQ, per germline. V dropped 4 bases and J dropped 9; count of bases not matched to a gene: 9.

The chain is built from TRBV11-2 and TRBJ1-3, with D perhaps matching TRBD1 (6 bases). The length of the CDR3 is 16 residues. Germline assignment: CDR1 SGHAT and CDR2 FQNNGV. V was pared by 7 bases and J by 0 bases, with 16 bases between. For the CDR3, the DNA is TGTGCCAGCACCCGTTCCGGGACACTCTCTGGAAACACCATATATTTT. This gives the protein CASTRSGTLSGNTIYF.

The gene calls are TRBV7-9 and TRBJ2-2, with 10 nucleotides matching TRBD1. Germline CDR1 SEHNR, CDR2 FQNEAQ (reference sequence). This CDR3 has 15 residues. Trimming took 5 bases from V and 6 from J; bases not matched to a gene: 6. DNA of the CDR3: TGTGCCAGCAGCCACCGGGACAGGGGCGCCGGGGAGCTGTTTTTT. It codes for CASSHRDRGAGELFF.

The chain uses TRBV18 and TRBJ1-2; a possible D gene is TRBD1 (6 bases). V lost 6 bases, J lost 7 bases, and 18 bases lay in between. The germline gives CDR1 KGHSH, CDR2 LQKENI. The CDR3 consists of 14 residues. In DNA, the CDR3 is TGTGCCAGCTCGTACGGCTCGGGGGGCGCTGGCTACACCTTC. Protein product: CASSYGSGGAGYTF.